These 5 T cell receptor beta chains came from one sample sequenced in a study of regulatory T cells in long-lasting Graves disease. Investigators prepared the TCR beta libraries by applying iRepertoire HTBI primers and Arm-PCR of CDR3 regions. TCRdb reprocessed the multiplex PCR reads with MiXCR, giving one entry per CDR3 protein. The data contain roughly 450,000 distinct CDR3 sequences, more than 20% of them singletons. Noted time point: persistent/refractory GD, antithyroid drugs over 5 years with positive TRAb. Preparation of the TCR library used RNA extracted from PBMCs. The specimen was peripheral blood mononuclear cells (PBMCs), collected when the disease was refractory, from a patient treated with antithyroid drugs. The receptors stem from a female donor with Graves disease.

There are many counts of this clonotype. The chain links TRBV7-9 to TRBJ2-5, with 10 positions matching TRBD2. J lost 2 bases, V lost 6 bases, and 6 bases had no gene match. This CDR3 is built from 15 residues. Per germline, CDR1 SEHNR and CDR2 FQNEAQ (reference sequence). CDR3 sequence reads: CASSPGTSDQETQYF. CDR3 bases: TGTGCCAGCAGTCCCGGGACTAGCGATCAAGAGACCCAGTACTTC.

The V and J genes are TRBV28 and TRBJ2-2, with a weak D call TRBD2 (6 bases). The CDR3 is 13 amino acids. Germline V lookup: CDR1 MDHEN, CDR2 SYDVKM. Trimming removed 7 bases at V and 4 bases at J, with 10 bases between. CDR3 DNA sequence: TGTGCCAGCATAGGCGGGGTCACCGGGGAGCTGTTTTTT. Its translation: CASIGGVTGELFF.

The V and J genes are TRBV3-1 and TRBJ2-2; possibly TRBD2 for D (5 bases). The germline gives CDR1 LGHDT, CDR2 YNNKEL (reference sequence). The ends were cut back, 8 bases at V and 2 bases at J, with 12 bases in the middle. This CDR3 is built from 14 residues. CDR3 DNA: TGTGCCAGCCACGGGAAAGGAAACACCGGGGAGCTGTTTTTT. This translates into CASHGKGNTGELFF.

This clonotype appeared many times. The rearrangement links TRBV7-2 to TRBJ2-7; tentative D call: TRBD2 (5 bases). There are 14 residues in the CDR3. V gave up 2 bases and J gave up 6 bases, with 14 bases separating them. Germline CDR1 and CDR2: SGHTA and FQGNSA. Written as DNA, the CDR3 is TGTGCCAGCAGCTTATGGCGGAGGACGGGCGAGCAGTACTTC. Encoded protein: CASSLWRRTGEQYF.

This clonotype showed up many times. V gene TRBV29-1 combines with J gene TRBJ1-6, with D uncertain. The V end was cut by 6 bases, the J end by 13 bases, with 25 bases between. The CDR3 runs 15 residues. Per the germline V gene, CDR1 is SQVTM and CDR2 is ANQGSEA. In DNA form, the CDR3 reads TGCAGCGTCCGGACCGGCAATCCAGAATCCGCCCCCCTCCACTTT. Protein: CSVRTGNPESAPLHF. Drawing the rest from reference TRBV29-1 and TRBJ1-6, the complete variable domain is SAVISQKPSRDICQRGTSLTIQCQVDSQVTMMFWYRQQPGQSLTLIATANQGSEATYESGFVIDKFPISRPNLTFSTLTVSNMSPEDSSIYLCSVRTGNPESAPLHFGNGTRLTVT.